The rows below give T cell receptor beta chains drawn from one sample of a study of T cell responses to AZD1222 COVID-19 vaccine. Repertoires were generated with immunoSEQ multiplex PCR, while TCRdb's copy carries only in-frame clones and drops some. The sample has roughly 36,000 clones; approximately 91% are singletons. The sample was peripheral blood, taken on day 0 of AZD1222 vaccination. Every receptor here comes from an adult in good health. The CDR3 runs from the conserved cysteine through the conserved F or W. The D gene is left open where the match is weak. The size entry is marked missing in some rows and otherwise reads once, few, many or a size class.

J | D | V | length | size | CDR3 | DNA
TRBJ1-5 | TRBD1 | TRBV10-3 | 14 | . | CAISPDRLGQPQHF | TGTGCCATCAGCCCGGACAGGCTCGGTCAGCCCCAGCATTTT
TRBJ1-2 | TRBD1 | TRBV5-6 | 17 | . | CASSSGQGVIANYGYTF | TGTGCCAGCAGCTCAGGACAGGGGGTAATCGCTAACTATGGCTACACCTTC
TRBJ2-7 | TRBD1 | TRBV18 | 15 | . | CASSGQGTGSYEQYF | TGTGCCAGCTCCGGACAGGGGACGGGCTCCTACGAGCAGTACTTC
TRBJ1-1 | . | TRBV10-1 | 13 | . | CASSESRSTEAFF | TGCGCCAGCAGTGAGTCCCGAAGCACTGAAGCTTTCTTT
TRBJ2-7 | TRBD2 | TRBV5-1 | 13 | . | CASRESGSYEQYF | TGCGCCAGCCGAGAAAGCGGGAGCTACGAGCAGTACTTC
TRBJ1-1 | . | TRBV11-3 | 13 | . | CASSFSGAKEAFF | TGTGCCAGCAGCTTTTCAGGGGCGAAGGAAGCTTTCTTT
TRBJ1-1 | TRBD1 | TRBV7-8 | 13 | . | CASIAGGGTEAFF | TGTGCCAGCATTGCAGGGGGCGGCACTGAAGCTTTCTTT
TRBJ2-3 | . | TRBV7-9 | 11 | . | CASSQVGTQYF | TGTGCCAGCAGCCAGGTTGGTACGCAGTATTTT
TRBJ2-7 | . | TRBV12-5 | 17 | . | CASGLVTLEGDHYEQYF | TGTGCTAGTGGTTTGGTCACCCTCGAGGGGGACCACTACGAGCAGTACTTC
TRBJ1-2 | . | TRBV4-2 | 18 | . | CASSQESQGLTNYHGYTF | TGTGCCAGCAGCCAAGAATCGCAGGGCTTGACTAACTACCATGGCTACACCTTC
TRBJ1-2 | . | TRBV11-2 | 12 | . | CASSSEGDGYTF | TGTGCCAGCAGCTCAGAGGGGGATGGCTACACCTTC
TRBJ2-7 | TRBD1 | TRBV4-2 | 15 | . | CASSHPQGASYEQYF | TGTGCCAGCAGCCACCCCCAGGGGGCTTCCTACGAGCAGTACTTC
TRBJ1-5 | . | TRBV6-1 | 15 | few | CASSEAGGSSQPQHF | TGTGCCAGCAGTGAAGCTGGGGGTAGTTCACAGCCCCAGCATTTT
TRBJ2-7 | TRBD1 | TRBV2 | 14 | . | CASSEDRGSYEQYF | TGTGCCAGCAGCGAGGACAGGGGGTCCTACGAGCAGTACTTC
TRBJ2-2 | TRBD1 | TRBV19 | 15 | . | CASRPGQGSAGELFF | TGTGCCAGCAGACCGGGACAGGGTTCAGCCGGGGAGCTGTTTTTT
TRBJ1-1 | . | TRBV11-2 | 17 | . | CASSTRRGGSMNTEAFF | TGTGCCAGCAGCACCCGTAGGGGGGGTTCTATGAACACTGAAGCTTTCTTT
TRBJ1-1 | TRBD1 | TRBV9 | 16 | . | CASSATGTGGLTEAFF | TGTGCCAGCAGCGCCACTGGGACAGGGGGTTTAACTGAAGCTTTCTTT
TRBJ1-1 | . | TRBV7-9 | 13 | . | CASSAQGGTEAFF | TGTGCCAGCAGCGCTCAGGGAGGGACTGAAGCTTTCTTT
TRBJ1-2 | TRBD1 | TRBV27 | 13 | once | CASSLGQGYGYTF | TGTGCCAGCAGTTTGGGACAGGGTTATGGCTACACCTTC
TRBJ2-4 | . | TRBV5-1 | 14 | . | CASSLGTLGNIQYF | TGCGCCAGCAGCTTGGGGACACTGGGGAACATTCAGTACTTC
TRBJ2-5 | . | TRBV6-5 | 13 | . | CASSYLGHQTQYF | TGTGCCAGCAGTTACCTGGGTCATCAGACCCAGTACTTC
TRBJ1-1 | . | TRBV28 | 11 | . | CASSWSTEAFF | TGTGCCAGCAGTTGGAGCACTGAAGCTTTCTTT
TRBJ2-1 | TRBD2 | TRBV4-3 | 17 | once | CASSQVPSGSRGNEQFF | TGCGCCAGCAGCCAAGTCCCTAGCGGGAGCCGGGGGAATGAGCAGTTCTTC
TRBJ2-1 | . | TRBV28 | 15 | . | CASSLQVLMGNEQFF | TGTGCCAGCAGTTTGCAGGTGCTGATGGGCAATGAGCAGTTCTTC
TRBJ1-2 | . | TRBV7-9 | 16 | . | CASSLGWGFWDDGYTF | TGTGCCAGCAGCCTTGGGTGGGGGTTCTGGGACGATGGCTACACCTTC
TRBJ2-7 | . | TRBV27 | 15 | . | CASSFFRDGSYEQYF | TGTGCCAGCAGTTTTTTTCGGGACGGATCCTACGAGCAGTACTTC
TRBJ2-3 | TRBD2 | TRBV10-2 | 18 | . | CASRSNTPLAGGGYTQYF | TGCGCCAGCAGGAGCAATACCCCACTAGCGGGGGGCGGTTATACGCAGTATTTT
TRBJ2-7 | TRBD2 | TRBV10-3 | 15 | . | CATAELAGAGNEQYF | TGTGCCACCGCCGAGCTAGCGGGGGCCGGGAACGAGCAGTACTTC
TRBJ1-2 | . | TRBV18 | 15 | . | CASSPEGREGYGYTF | TGTGCCAGCTCACCAGAGGGCAGGGAGGGCTATGGCTACACCTTC
TRBJ2-5 | . | TRBV23-1 | 12 | medium-sized | CASSQHQETQYF | TGCGCCAGCAGTCAACACCAAGAGACCCAGTACTTC
TRBJ2-7 | . | TRBV21-1 | 13 | . | CASSKGCGHEQYF | TGTGCCAGCAGCAAAGGCTGCGGCCACGAGCAGTACTTC
TRBJ2-1 | . | TRBV9 | 14 | . | CASSPRDRYNEQFF | TGTGCCAGCAGCCCCCGAGACCGATACAATGAGCAGTTCTTC
TRBJ2-5 | TRBD1 | TRBV5-1 | 15 | . | CASSAGQGTRETQYF | TGCGCCAGCAGCGCGGGACAGGGGACCAGGGAGACCCAGTACTTC
TRBJ1-1 | . | TRBV11-3 | 14 | few | CASSQGEGFAEAFF | TGTGCCAGCAGCCAAGGGGAAGGTTTCGCTGAAGCTTTCTTT
TRBJ2-7 | . | TRBV28 | 13 | . | CASQAPGALEQYF | TGTGCCAGCCAGGCCCCGGGGGCTCTTGAGCAGTACTTC
TRBJ2-7 | . | TRBV5-1 | 15 | . | CASSLVDGASYEQYF | TGCGCCAGCAGCTTGGTCGACGGAGCATCCTACGAGCAGTACTTC
TRBJ2-7 | . | TRBV5-1 | 11 | . | CASSSSYEQYF | TGCGCCAGCAGCTCCTCCTACGAGCAGTACTTC
TRBJ1-2 | TRBD1 | TRBV6-2/TRBV6-3 | 18 | . | CASSYNLGRDRPSGGYTF | TGTGCCAGCAGTTACAATCTTGGCCGGGACAGGCCTTCCGGGGGCTACACCTTC